This T cell receptor (beta chain) originates from a study of T-cell reconstitution after alpha-beta-depleted transplantation in children. Broader study findings: Diversity and T-cell counts at one year after transplant derived mostly from new T cells. By about two months after transplant, alpha-beta T cells reportedly arose from several hundred graft clones that had expanded.

Construction of the TCRbeta library involved unique molecular identifiers. Each CDR3 protein gets one entry after TCRdb re-called the PCR reads with MiXCR. The table includes about 4,900 distinct CDR3 sequences, roughly 25% detected once. CDR1 is ENHRY and CDR2 is SYGVKD in the germline V gene. This CDR3 region has 14 residues. V lost 2 bases to trimming and J lost 0 bases, with 8 bases between them. By its share, this clonotype is medium-sized (0.01 to 0.1%). Its antigen remains unknown. The chain carries TRBV10-3 and TRBJ2-7; TRBD1 or TRBD2 may be the D gene (5 bases each). The receptor comes from a male patient between 2 and 10 years old who had a stem cell transplant for acute lymphoblastic leukemia, so the T cells may come from the graft donor. Sequencing used PBMCs, mostly from graft donor cells, obtained 60 days after TCRalphabeta/CD19-depleted stem cell transplant. CDR3 DNA sequence: TGTGCCATCAGTGAGAGGGACCACTCCTACGAGCAGTACTTC. This codes for CAISERDHSYEQYF.